Below, 27 T cell receptor beta chains from the same sample are listed, as sequenced in a study of human T cells and chemical hapten exposure. Stated time point: patch test 2, 6 weeks after DPC sensitization. The treatment here: therapeutic diphenylcyclopropenone sensitization with weekly scalp DPC. TCRdb itself ran the RACE reads through MiXCR, one entry per CDR3 protein. The table lists some 80,000 distinct CDR3 sequences, around a tenth of them singletons. This specimen consisted of whole blood, obtained in connection with sensitization to the hapten diphenylcyclopropenone (DPC). These receptor sequences come from a man aged 18-30 years with alopecia areata. Some clones in this sample may be carry-over from other donors' samples.

The chain is built from TRBV14 and TRBJ1-1; tentative D call: TRBD1 (5 bases). Germline V gene lookup returns CDR1 SGHDN and CDR2 FVKESK. The CDR3 is 17 residues long. With 4 bases removed from V and 0 bases from J, the gap between germline ends came to 18 bases. In DNA form, the CDR3 reads TGTGCCAGCAGCCTCACGAGGGGCGCCCTCATGAACACTGAAGCTTTCTTT. Translated: CASSLTRGALMNTEAFF.

The J gene is TRBJ1-5, the V gene TRBV10-3; D uncertain. CDR3 length: 14 amino acids. The V end was cut by 11 bases, the J end by 7 bases, with 21 bases between. The germline CDR1 and CDR2 sequences are ENHRY and SYGVKD. CDR3 amino acids: CASTEGGGRQPQHF. The CDR3 bases are TGTGCCTCAACCGAAGGAGGAGGGCGGCAGCCCCAGCATTTT.

The chain has TRBV6-2 or TRBV6-3 and TRBJ1-5; the match to TRBD1 covers 8 bases. The germline V gene encodes CDR1 MNHEY and CDR2 SVGEGT. The junction had 4 bases not matched to a gene; V was cut back by 7 bases and J by 2 bases. The CDR3 sequence is 14 residues long. The CDR3 here is CASNDRGGNQPQHF. CDR3 coding DNA: TGTGCCAGCAACGACAGGGGCGGCAATCAGCCCCAGCATTTT.

The rearrangement joins TRBV9 to TRBJ2-3; 7 bases line up with TRBD2. The CDR3 sequence is 16 residues long. Germline lookup yields CDR1 SGDLS and CDR2 YYNGEE. V was pared by 4 bases and J by 3 bases, with 11 bases of the junction left unmatched. The CDR3 region is CASSPDPSGATDTQYF. CDR3 nucleotides: TGTGCCAGCAGCCCCGACCCTAGCGGCGCTACAGATACGCAGTATTTT. The full variable domain, in which reference TRBV9 and TRBJ2-3 provide the parts outside the CDR3, is DSGVTQTPKHLITATGQRVTLRCSPRSGDLSVYWYQQSLDQGLQFLIQYYNGEERAKGNILERFSAQQFPDLHSELNLSSLELGDSALYFCASSPDPSGATDTQYFGPGTRLTVL.

This clonotype appeared a few times. The genes are TRBV5-6 and TRBJ2-7; D gene unclear. CDR3 length equals 12 residues. Germline loops: CDR1 SGHDT, CDR2 YYEEEE. V dropped 2 bases and J dropped 2 bases, with 5 bases sitting between them. CDR3 DNA: TGTGCCAGCAGCTTCTTCCCCTACGAGCAGTACTTC. Translated: CASSFFPYEQYF.

This clonotype turned up a few times. The junction departs from germline at one end; a sequencing error may be responsible. This rearrangement joins TRBV3-1 to TRBJ2-6; D is undetermined. In germline, CDR1 is LGHDT, CDR2 YNNKEL (reference sequence). This CDR3 is 13 amino acids long. Here the CDR3 reads CASSQETASVLTF. The CDR3 nucleotides read TGTGCCAGCAGCCAAGAAACGGCCAGCGTCCTGACTTTC. Drawing the rest from reference TRBV3-1 and TRBJ2-6, the complete variable domain is DTAVSQTPKYLVTQMGNDKSIKCEQNLGHDTMYWYKQDSKKFLKIMFSYNNKELIINETVPNRFSPKSPDKAHLNLHINSLELGDSAVYFCASSQETASVLTFGAGSRLTVL.

This clonotype was observed at least ten times. In DNA, the CDR3 is TGTGCCAGCAGTCCACAGGGGCTGGACACTGAAGCTTTCTTT. It codes for CASSPQGLDTEAFF. The rearrangement uses TRBV6-2 or TRBV6-3 and TRBJ1-1; 7 nucleotides align to TRBD1. CDR1 and CDR2 (germline): MNHEY, SVGEGT. V dropped 5 bases and J dropped 3; count of bases not matched to a gene: 6. The CDR3 runs to 14 residues.

This chain joins TRBV27 and TRBJ1-4; D is unclear. This CDR3 is built from 14 residues. Germline CDR1 and CDR2: MNHEY and SMNVEV (reference sequence). V was pared by 4 bases and J by 0 bases, with 6 bases between. The CDR3 loop is CASSYSPTNEKLFF. In DNA form, the CDR3 reads TGTGCCAGCAGTTACAGCCCAACTAATGAAAAACTGTTTTTT.

This clonotype was found a few times. V and J are TRBV20-1 and TRBJ2-6; D possibly corresponds to TRBD1 (7 bases). CDR3 length equals 16 residues. The germline CDR1 and CDR2 sequences are DFQATT and SNEGSKA (reference sequence). V was cut by 1 base and J by 9 bases, with 19 bases left in between. Written as DNA, the CDR3 is TGCAGTGCTAGAGGCGGGACAGTTCCCCCCGACAACGTCCTGACTTTC. As protein: CSARGGTVPPDNVLTF.

The chain carries TRBV11-2 and TRBJ1-5, with D hard to call. V was cut by 1 base and J by 5 bases, with 9 bases left in between. The CDR3 spans 14 residues. Germline CDR1 reads SGHAT; CDR2 reads FQNNGV. The CDR3 DNA reads TGTGCCAGCAGCTTAGTAAACAATGATCAGCCCCAGCATTTT. This encodes CASSLVNNDQPQHF.

There are many counts of this clonotype. The chain joins TRBV11-2 to TRBJ1-5; unclear D gene. This CDR3 contains 14 residues. CDR1 and CDR2 (germline): SGHAT, FQNNGV. V was trimmed by 5 bases and J by 5 bases, leaving 13 bases between them. The CDR3 loop is CASSPNKGYQPQHF. CDR3 DNA: TGTGCCAGCAGCCCCAATAAGGGCTATCAGCCCCAGCATTTT.

V is TRBV12-3 or TRBV12-4 and J is TRBJ2-1, with unresolved D. This CDR3 has 15 amino acids. V was pared by 5 bases and J by 10 bases, with 21 bases between. The CDR3 is CASSPLSDVAVEQFF. The CDR3 nucleotides read TGTGCCAGCAGTCCTCTCTCGGACGTTGCTGTCGAGCAGTTCTTC.

V and J are TRBV27 and TRBJ1-5; D gene ambiguous. The germline V gene encodes CDR1 MNHEY and CDR2 SMNVEV (reference sequence). Trimming left V 5 bases short and J 4 bases short, with 12 bases between. This CDR3 comprises 14 residues. CDR3: CASSPLSGNQPQHF. DNA of the CDR3: TGTGCCAGCAGTCCGTTAAGTGGAAATCAGCCCCAGCATTTT.

This clonotype has ten or more counts. The chain couples TRBV7-8 to TRBJ2-7, with D perhaps TRBD1 (5 bases). V was trimmed by 5 bases and J by 3 bases, leaving 11 bases between them. Germline V lookup: CDR1 SGHVS, CDR2 FQNEAQ. This CDR3 is 13 amino acids long. The CDR3 DNA reads TGTGCCAGCAGCAATGGGGCCAACTACGAGCAGTACGTC. Its protein product is CASSNGANYEQYV.

This clonotype has a count of ten or more. V is TRBV25-1 and J is TRBJ2-1; the D is unclear. V dropped 10 bases and J dropped 0 bases, with 13 bases sitting between them. Germline CDR1 reads MGHDK; CDR2 reads SYGVNS. The CDR3 loop spans 14 amino acids. The CDR3 nucleotides are TGTGCCACCTCACCCTATAGCTCCTACAATGAGCAGTTCTTC. It specifies CATSPYSSYNEQFF.

This clonotype was counted many times. The V call is TRBV18, the J call TRBJ2-1; perhaps TRBD1 as D (6 bases). The V end lost 2 bases, the J end lost 4 bases, and 12 bases lay between the germline ends. The length of the CDR3 is 15 residues. Germline values: CDR1 KGHSH, CDR2 LQKENI. The CDR3: CASSPKAGAYNEQFF. In DNA form, the CDR3 reads TGTGCCAGCTCACCAAAAGCAGGGGCTTACAATGAGCAGTTCTTC.

This clonotype came up many times. CDR3 sequence reads: CASSLDGQPQHF. The CDR3 DNA is TGCGCCAGCAGCTTGGATGGCCAGCCCCAGCATTTT. The V and J genes are TRBV5-1 and TRBJ1-5; D is unresolved. CDR3 length: 12 amino acids. V shed 0 bases and J shed 7 bases, with 5 bases lying between them. Germline V gives CDR1 SGHRS, CDR2 YFSETQ.

This chain connects TRBV2 to TRBJ1-6, with D possibly matching TRBD1 (6 bases). CDR3 length: 14 residues. The V and J ends lost 3 bases and 10 bases respectively, with 13 bases between them. Germline loops: CDR1 SNHLY, CDR2 FYNNEI. The CDR3 nucleotides read TGTGCCAGCAGTGAGAACTTCAGGGGATCACCCCTCCACTTT. Its protein is CASSENFRGSPLHF.

The chain is built from TRBV28 and TRBJ1-2, with 8 bases that match TRBD1. This CDR3 has 13 amino acids. The germline V gene encodes CDR1 MDHEN and CDR2 SYDVKM. V lost 6 bases to trimming and J lost 5 bases; unmatched junction nucleotides: 5. The CDR3, as DNA: TGTGCCAGCAGATCCGGGACAGGATATGGCTACACCTTC. Amino acid sequence: CASRSGTGYGYTF.

This clonotype was counted only a few times. V and J are TRBV3-1 and TRBJ1-2; unclear D gene. V lost 2 bases to trimming and J lost 4 bases, with 8 bases between them. The CDR3 length is 13 residues. Germline V gene data show CDR1 as LGHDT and CDR2 as YNNKEL (reference sequence). This chain's CDR3 is CASSQTPAYGYTF. The CDR3 coding sequence is TGTGCCAGCAGCCAAACCCCCGCCTATGGCTACACCTTC.

This clonotype was counted at least ten times. V gene TRBV3-1 combines with J gene TRBJ1-1; D call uncertain. V was pared by 1 base and J by 10 bases, with 13 bases between. The CDR3 is 13 amino acids. CDR1 and CDR2 from the germline V gene are LGHDT and YNNKEL (reference sequence). CDR3 nucleotides: TGTGCCAGCAGCCAAGGACAAACGACGAGAGCTTTCTTT. It is translated as CASSQGQTTRAFF. Variable domain in full (rest from reference TRBV3-1 and TRBJ1-1): DTAVSQTPKYLVTQMGNDKSIKCEQNLGHDTMYWYKQDSKKFLKIMFSYNNKELIINETVPNRFSPKSPDKAHLNLHINSLELGDSAVYFCASSQGQTTRAFFGQGTRLTVV.

This clonotype was counted between two and nine times. An end of the junction does not agree with germline; a read error may underlie this. The rearrangement links TRBV7-9 to TRBJ2-2; 9 bases fit TRBD2. Germline V gene sequence: CDR1 SEHNR, CDR2 FQNEAQ (reference sequence). The CDR3 totals 15 residues. The CDR3 here is CVSDASGDSTGELFF. CDR3 coding DNA: TGTGTCAGCGACGCTAGCGGGGATTCCACCGGGGAGCTGTTTTTT.

This clonotype appeared a few times. The J gene is TRBJ1-2, the V gene TRBV2, with D tentatively TRBD1 (5 bases). Per germline, CDR1 SNHLY and CDR2 FYNNEI. The V end was cut by 3 bases, the J end by 2 bases, with 7 bases between. The CDR3 sequence is 13 residues long. The CDR3 loop reads CASSETENYGYTF. Written as DNA, the CDR3 is TGTGCCAGCAGTGAGACAGAGAACTATGGCTACACCTTC.

This clonotype was detected ten times or more. This chain connects TRBV6-2 or TRBV6-3 to TRBJ2-7, with 7 bases fitting TRBD2. V lost 0 bases, J lost 5 bases, and 4 bases stayed unmatched. The CDR3 has 14 residues. CDR1 is MNHEY and CDR2 is SVGEGT in the germline V gene. DNA for the CDR3: TGTGCCAGCAGTTACTCTCGGCGGGGGAACGAGCAGTACGTC. Its translation: CASSYSRRGNEQYV.

This rearrangement joins TRBV11-2 to TRBJ2-7, with 8 bases lining up with TRBD2. Trimming removed 6 bases from V and 0 bases from J; junction bases left unmatched: 4. Germline V gene sequence: CDR1 SGHAT, CDR2 FQNNGV. This CDR3 is 14 amino acids long. The CDR3 nucleotides read TGTGCCAGCAGGGAGCGGGAGAGCTCCTACGAGCAGTACTTC. As protein: CASRERESSYEQYF.

This clonotype was seen a handful of times. The chain carries TRBV6-4 and TRBJ2-1, with a possible D match to TRBD2 (6 bases). Germline lookup yields CDR1 MRHNA and CDR2 SNTAGT. This CDR3 has 13 amino acids. V was shortened by 4 bases and J by 7 bases, with 11 bases between the two germline ends. The CDR3 nucleotides read TGTGCCAGCAGTGCGAACGGGGGAAATGAGCAGTTCTTC. As protein: CASSANGGNEQFF.

In its sample, this clonotype was seen many times. This chain joins TRBV6-2 or TRBV6-3 and TRBJ2-3; the D is unclear. Germline loops: CDR1 MNHEY, CDR2 SVGEGT. CDR3 length equals 12 residues. Trimming cost V 6 bases and J 7 bases, with 11 bases left between them. The CDR3 sequence: CASSPLPNTQYF. As DNA, the CDR3 is TGTGCCAGCAGCCCACTCCCGAATACGCAGTATTTT.